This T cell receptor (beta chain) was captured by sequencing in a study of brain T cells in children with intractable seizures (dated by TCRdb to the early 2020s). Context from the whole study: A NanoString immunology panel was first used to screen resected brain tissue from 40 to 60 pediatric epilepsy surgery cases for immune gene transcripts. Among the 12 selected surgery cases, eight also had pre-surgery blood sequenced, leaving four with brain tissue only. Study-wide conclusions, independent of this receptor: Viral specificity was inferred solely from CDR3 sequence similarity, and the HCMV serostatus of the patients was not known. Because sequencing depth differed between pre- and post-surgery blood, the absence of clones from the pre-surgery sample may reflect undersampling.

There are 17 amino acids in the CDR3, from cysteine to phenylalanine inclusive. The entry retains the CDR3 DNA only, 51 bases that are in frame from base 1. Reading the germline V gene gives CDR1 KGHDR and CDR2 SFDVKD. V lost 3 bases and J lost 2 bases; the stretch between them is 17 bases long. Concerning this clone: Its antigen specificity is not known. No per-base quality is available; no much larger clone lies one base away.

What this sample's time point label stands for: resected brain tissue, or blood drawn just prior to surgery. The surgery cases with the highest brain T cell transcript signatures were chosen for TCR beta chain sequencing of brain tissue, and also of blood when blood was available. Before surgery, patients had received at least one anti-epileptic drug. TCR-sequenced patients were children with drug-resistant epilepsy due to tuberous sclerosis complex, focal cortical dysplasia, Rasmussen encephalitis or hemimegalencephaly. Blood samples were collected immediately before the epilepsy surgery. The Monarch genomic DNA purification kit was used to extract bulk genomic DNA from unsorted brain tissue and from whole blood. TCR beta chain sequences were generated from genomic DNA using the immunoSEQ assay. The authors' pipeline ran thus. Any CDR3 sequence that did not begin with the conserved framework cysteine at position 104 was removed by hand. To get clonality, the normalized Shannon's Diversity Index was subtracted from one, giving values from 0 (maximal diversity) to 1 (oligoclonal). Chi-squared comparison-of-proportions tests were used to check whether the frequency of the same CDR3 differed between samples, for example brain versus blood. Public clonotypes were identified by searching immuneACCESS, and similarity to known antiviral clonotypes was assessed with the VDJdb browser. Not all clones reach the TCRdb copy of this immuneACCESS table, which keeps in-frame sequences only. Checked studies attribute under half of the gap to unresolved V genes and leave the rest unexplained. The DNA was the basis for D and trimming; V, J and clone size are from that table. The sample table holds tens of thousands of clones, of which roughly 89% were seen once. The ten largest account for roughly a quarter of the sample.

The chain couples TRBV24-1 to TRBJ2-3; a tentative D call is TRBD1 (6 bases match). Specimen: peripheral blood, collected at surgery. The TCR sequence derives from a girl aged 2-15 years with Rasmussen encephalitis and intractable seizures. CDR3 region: CATSDRPDRIHTDTQYF. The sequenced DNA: TGTGCCACCAGTGATCGACCGGACAGAATACACACAGATACGCAGTATTTT.